These 22 T cell receptor beta chains were sequenced from one sample in a study of cytomegalovirus exposure and HLA in healthy donors. Amplification used 60 Vbeta primers and 13 Jbeta primers. Some clones are missing from TCRdb's copy, which holds only in-frame ones; the method was immunoSEQ multiplex PCR. The sample carries about 190,000 clones, 12% recorded once. The sample was PBMCs. All receptors come from a man aged 45-60 years in good health and CMV-seropositive.

This clone has just a few counts. The chain is built from TRBV30 and TRBJ2-6; D perhaps matches TRBD2 (7 bases). Germline V lookup: CDR1 GTSNPN, CDR2 SVGIG (reference sequence). Trimming removed 0 bases from V and 2 bases from J, with 8 bases in between. CDR3 length: 15 amino acids. The CDR3 DNA reads TGTGCCTGGAGTGTAGGGGGGGCTGGGGCCAACGTCCTGACTTTC. It yields the protein CAWSVGGAGANVLTF.

This clone was counted between two and nine times. The V call is TRBV2, the J call TRBJ1-1; D remains unclear. The CDR3 is made up of 13 amino acids. The V end lost 5 bases, the J end lost 10 bases, and 17 bases lay between the germline ends. CDR1 is SNHLY, CDR2 FYNNEI, per germline. CDR3 DNA: TGTGCCAGCAGTCCCGACCTGGTGGGAGCAGCTTTCTTT. Translating it yields CASSPDLVGAAFF.

This clone was seen a handful of times. This chain joins TRBV27 and TRBJ2-7; D is perhaps TRBD2 (6 bases). This CDR3 has 15 residues. Trimming removed 3 bases from V and 0 bases from J, with 12 bases in between. Germline V gene lookup returns CDR1 MNHEY and CDR2 SMNVEV (reference sequence). The CDR3 is CASSLRAGGSYEQYF. The CDR3 bases are TGTGCCAGCAGTTTGCGAGCGGGCGGCTCCTACGAGCAGTACTTC.

This clone was found a few times. The V and J genes are TRBV30 and TRBJ1-2; 7 bases fit TRBD1. The CDR3 extends over 14 amino acids. Germline lookup yields CDR1 GTSNPN and CDR2 SVGIG (reference sequence). The V gene end was trimmed by 3 bases and the J gene end by 4 bases; junction bases not matched to a gene: 8. The chain's CDR3 is CAWSVGGRGYGYTF. CDR3 sequence (DNA): TGTGCCTGGAGCGTAGGGGGCAGGGGCTATGGCTACACCTTC.

The V call is TRBV9, the J call TRBJ1-1; D is unclear. V was clipped by 4 bases and J by 10 bases, with 17 bases between them. Germline assignment: CDR1 SGDLS and CDR2 YYNGEE. The CDR3 length is 13 residues. The DNA of the CDR3 is TGTGCCAGCAGCCCCGGGGAGGGTGGAGCAGCTTTCTTT. Translated, it gives CASSPGEGGAAFF.

The chain has TRBV2 and TRBJ1-5; no firm D call. This CDR3 is 14 amino acids long. Deletions cut 4 bases from V and 3 bases from J, with 10 bases between. In germline, CDR1 is SNHLY, CDR2 FYNNEI. CDR3 sequence (DNA): TGTGCCAGCAGTGCGGGGATTCTCAATCAGCCCCAGCATTTT. Translated, it gives CASSAGILNQPQHF.

This clone was seen more than once but under ten times. This chain joins TRBV29-1 and TRBJ1-1, with D possibly TRBD1 on 6 matching bases. Germline values: CDR1 SQVTM, CDR2 ANQGSEA. The CDR3 has 11 amino acids. Trimming pared 1 base from V and 7 bases from J, leaving 7 bases between. The CDR3 DNA reads as TGCAGCGTTGAAGTAGGGGGTGAAGCTTTCTTT. Translation gives CSVEVGGEAFF.

V gene TRBV29-1 combines with J gene TRBJ2-5, with D uncertain. The J call is uncertain, as TRBJ2-7 better fits the DNA end. The CDR3 extends over 11 amino acids. In germline, CDR1 is SQVTM, CDR2 ANQGSEA. The CDR3 nucleotides read TGCAGCGCTAAAGAATTCTACGAGCAGTACTTC. Its translation: CSAKEFYEQYF.

This clone has only a few counts. The chain is built from TRBV7-6 and TRBJ2-3; 8 nucleotides line up with TRBD1. Germline V lookup: CDR1 SGHVS, CDR2 FNYEAQ. This CDR3 contains 16 residues. V gave up 1 base and J gave up 0 bases; unmatched junction bases: 3. The CDR3 DNA reads as TGTGCCAGCAGCTTAGAAACAGGGGGGAGCACAGATACGCAGTATTTT. Translated, it gives CASSLETGGSTDTQYF.

This clone was found a few times. DNA of the CDR3: TGCGCCAGCAGCTTTCGTTCCCGACTAGTGCTAAACTCCTACGAGCAGTACTTC. It specifies CASSFRSRLVLNSYEQYF. The chain is built from TRBV5-1 and TRBJ2-7, with TRBD2 as a possible D gene (6 bases). Trimming left V 2 bases short and J 0 bases short, with 21 bases between. The CDR3 covers 18 residues. Germline V gene sequence: CDR1 SGHRS, CDR2 YFSETQ.

This sequence joins TRBV27 and TRBJ2-7; TRBD2 aligns across 8 bases. The V gene's germline CDR1 is MNHEY and CDR2 SMNVEV (reference sequence). CDR3 length equals 16 residues. J lost 1 base, V lost 2 bases, and 7 bases had no gene match. CDR3 sequence reads: CASSLRSSGLSYEQYF. CDR3 in DNA: TGTGCCAGCAGTTTAAGGTCTAGCGGGTTATCCTACGAGCAGTACTTC.

The genes are TRBV4-1 and TRBJ1-5; D gene uncertain. V lost 4 bases, J lost 4 bases, and 14 bases lay in between. CDR1 and CDR2 (germline): MGHRA, YSYEKL. This CDR3 comprises 15 residues. In nucleotides, the CDR3 is TGCGCCAGCAGCCCCCGGGATTTAGAAAATCAGCCCCAGCATTTT. Its protein product is CASSPRDLENQPQHF.

The J gene is TRBJ2-5, the V gene TRBV5-1; no clear D. V lost 4 bases, J lost 5 bases, and 15 bases lay in between. This CDR3 has 14 residues. Germline V gives CDR1 SGHRS, CDR2 YFSETQ. The CDR3 is CASSVSRVLETQYF. CDR3 nucleotides: TGCGCCAGCAGCGTCTCGAGAGTGTTGGAGACCCAGTACTTC.

The chain uses TRBV10-1 and TRBJ1-6; 8 bases are a match to TRBD1. V lost 10 bases to trimming and J lost 3 bases; unmatched junction nucleotides: 5. This CDR3 is built from 14 residues. Germline V gene sequence: CDR1 WNHNN, CDR2 SYGVQD (reference sequence). DNA of the CDR3: TGCGCCATTCTGACAGGGGACTATAATTCACCCCTCCACTTT. This gives the protein CAILTGDYNSPLHF.

This clone was seen only a few times. V usage is TRBV7-9 and J usage is TRBJ1-1, with D maybe TRBD1 (5 bases). V lost 5 bases, J lost 4 bases, and 23 bases lay in between. Germline CDR1 reads SEHNR; CDR2 reads FQNEAQ (reference sequence). The CDR3 runs 17 residues. In nucleotides, the CDR3 is TGTGCCAGCAGCCCCCTAGAAAGGCAGGGTCGGAGCACTGAAGCTTTCTTT. It specifies CASSPLERQGRSTEAFF.

This clone was seen more than once but under ten times. The gene calls are TRBV6-1 and TRBJ1-6; no clear D gene. Trimming removed 0 bases at V and 11 bases at J, with 8 bases between. This CDR3 is 13 amino acids long. Germline-derived CDR1 and CDR2 are MNHNS and SASEGT. CDR3 sequence reads: CASSEALRAPLHF. In DNA, the CDR3 is TGTGCCAGCAGTGAAGCGCTTCGGGCACCCCTCCACTTT.

The V and J genes are TRBV11-3 and TRBJ2-2, with D tentatively TRBD2 (5 bases). Germline assignment: CDR1 SGHNT and CDR2 YENEEA. V was cut by 5 bases and J by 9 bases, with 19 bases left in between. This CDR3 is built from 15 residues. CDR3 bases: TGTGCCAGCAGCCTCCTACCCGGGGAGCAACGGGAGCTGTTTTTT. Translation: CASSLLPGEQRELFF. Looking up the rest from reference TRBV11-3 and TRBJ2-2 gives the full variable domain: EAGVVQSPRYKIIEKKQPVAFWCNPISGHNTLYWYLQNLGQGPELLIRYENEEAVDDSQLPKDRFSAERLKGVDSTLKIQPAELGDSAVYLCASSLLPGEQRELFFGEGSRLTVL.

The rearrangement uses TRBV5-1 and TRBJ1-1; tentatively, D is TRBD1 (5 bases). Germline values: CDR1 SGHRS, CDR2 YFSETQ. This CDR3 is built from 15 residues. Trimming pared 2 bases from V and 5 bases from J, leaving 16 bases between. The CDR3 DNA is TGCGCCAGCAGCTTAATGTTAGTCGGGGGTACTGAAGCTTTCTTT. Its protein product is CASSLMLVGGTEAFF.

A few counts support this clone. The V and J genes are TRBV10-3 and TRBJ1-5; perhaps TRBD1 as D (6 bases). Germline loops: CDR1 ENHRY, CDR2 SYGVKD. V dropped 2 bases and J dropped 7 bases, with 15 bases sitting between them. The CDR3 loop spans 15 amino acids. The CDR3: CAISEMTGGGQPQHF. Written as DNA, the CDR3 is TGTGCCATCAGTGAGATGACGGGGGGCGGGCAGCCCCAGCATTTT.

This clone was counted only a few times. This chain links TRBV11-3 with TRBJ2-1, with D possibly matching TRBD1 (5 bases). The CDR3 covers 15 residues. Germline CDR1 is SGHNT and CDR2 is YENEEA. The V end lost 5 bases, the J end lost 2 bases, and 13 bases lay between the germline ends. CDR3 nucleotide sequence: TGTGCCAGCAGCGTAACAGGTTCCCCCTACAATGAGCAGTTCTTC. Its protein product is CASSVTGSPYNEQFF.

In its sample, this clone was seen a few times. J is TRBJ2-2 and V is TRBV6-5; TRBD1 matches at 7 bases. Germline assignment: CDR1 MNHEY and CDR2 SVGAGI. After removal of 3 bases from V and 6 bases from J, the junction contained 10 bases not matched to a gene. The CDR3 covers 16 residues. CDR3 nucleotide sequence: TGTGCCAGCAGTTATAGGGGGCGAGTGGTCGCCGGGGAGCTGTTTTTT. This translates into CASSYRGRVVAGELFF.

The rearrangement joins TRBV29-1 to TRBJ2-2, with D possibly TRBD1 on 5 matching bases. The CDR3 extends over 11 amino acids. Germline V gene data show CDR1 as SQVTM and CDR2 as ANQGSEA. The V and J ends lost 7 bases and 3 bases respectively, with 6 bases between them. The CDR3 DNA sequence: TGCAGCGCCAGGGACACCGGGGAGCTGTTTTTT. Its translation: CSARDTGELFF.